This T cell receptor (beta chain) was sequenced in a study of blood T cells in healthy people across ages. Using a J-beta primer mix together with a sample-barcoded 5' primer, a second PCR was run for roughly 6 to 11 cycles. TCRdb passed the 5' RACE reads through MiXCR, listing each CDR3 protein once. The sample has about 750,000 distinct CDR3 sequences, 53% seen once. Germline V gene data show CDR1 as SGHNT and CDR2 as YENEEA. CDR3 length: 13 amino acids. The V gene lost 5 bases and the J gene lost 13 bases, with 15 bases spanning the gap. This clonotype was detected only a few times. This clonotype originated in a man aged 80 or over in good health. This chain connects TRBV11-3 to TRBJ1-6; D possibly corresponds to TRBD1 (5 bases). Sample: blood. CDR3: CASSPGTGLPLHF. As DNA, the CDR3 is TGTGCCAGCAGCCCGGGGACCGGGCTGCCCCTCCACTTT.